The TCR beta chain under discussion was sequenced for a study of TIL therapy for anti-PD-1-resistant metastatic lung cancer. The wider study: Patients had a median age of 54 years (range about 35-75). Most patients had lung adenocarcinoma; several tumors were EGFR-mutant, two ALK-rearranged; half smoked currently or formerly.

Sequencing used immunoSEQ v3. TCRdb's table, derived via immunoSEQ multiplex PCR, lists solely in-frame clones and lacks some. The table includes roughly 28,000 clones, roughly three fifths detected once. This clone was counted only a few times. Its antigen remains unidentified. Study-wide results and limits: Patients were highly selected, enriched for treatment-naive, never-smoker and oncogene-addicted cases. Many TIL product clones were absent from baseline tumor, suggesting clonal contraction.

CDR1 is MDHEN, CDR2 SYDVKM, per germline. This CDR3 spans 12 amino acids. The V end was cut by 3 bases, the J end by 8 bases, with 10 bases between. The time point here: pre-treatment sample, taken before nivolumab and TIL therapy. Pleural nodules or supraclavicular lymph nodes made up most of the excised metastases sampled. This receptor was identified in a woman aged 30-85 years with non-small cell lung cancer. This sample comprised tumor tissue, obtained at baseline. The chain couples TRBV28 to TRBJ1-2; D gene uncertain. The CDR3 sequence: CASSLPGRGYTF. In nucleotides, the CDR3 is TGTGCCAGCAGTTTGCCGGGTAGGGGCTACACCTTC.